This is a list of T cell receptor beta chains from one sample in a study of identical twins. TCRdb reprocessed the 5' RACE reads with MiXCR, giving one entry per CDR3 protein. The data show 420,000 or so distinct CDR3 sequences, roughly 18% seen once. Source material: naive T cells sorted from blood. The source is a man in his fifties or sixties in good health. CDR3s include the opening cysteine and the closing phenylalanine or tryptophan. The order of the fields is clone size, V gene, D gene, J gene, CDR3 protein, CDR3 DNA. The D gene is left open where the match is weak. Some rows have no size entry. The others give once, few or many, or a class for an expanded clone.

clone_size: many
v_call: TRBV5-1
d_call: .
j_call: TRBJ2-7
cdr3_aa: CASSLGAGSYEQYF
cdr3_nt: TGCGCCAGCAGCTTGGGCGCAGGCTCCTACGAGCAGTACTTC

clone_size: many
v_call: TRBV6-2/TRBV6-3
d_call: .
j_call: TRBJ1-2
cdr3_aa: CASSSRDTSYGYTF
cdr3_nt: TGTGCCAGCAGTTCCCGGGACACTAGCTATGGCTACACCTTC

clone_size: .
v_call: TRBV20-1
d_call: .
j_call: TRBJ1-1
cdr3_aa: CSAKIHRDTEAFF
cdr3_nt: TGCAGTGCTAAAATCCACAGGGACACTGAAGCTTTCTTT

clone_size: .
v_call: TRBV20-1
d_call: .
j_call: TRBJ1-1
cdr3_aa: CSAIVDYTEAFF
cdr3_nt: TGCAGTGCTATCGTTGATTACACTGAAGCTTTCTTT

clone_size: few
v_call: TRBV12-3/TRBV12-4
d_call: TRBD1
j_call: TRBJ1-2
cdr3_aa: CASSRDSSYGYTF
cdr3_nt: TGTGCCAGCAGCCGGGACAGTAGCTATGGCTACACCTTC

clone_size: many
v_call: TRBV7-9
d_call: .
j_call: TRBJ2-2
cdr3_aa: CASGAGRNTGELFF
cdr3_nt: TGTGCCAGCGGGGCAGGACGTAACACCGGGGAGCTGTTTTTT

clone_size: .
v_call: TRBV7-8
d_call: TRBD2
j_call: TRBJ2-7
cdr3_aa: CASSFQTSGFPEQYF
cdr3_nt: TGTGCCAGCAGCTTCCAGACTAGCGGGTTCCCCGAGCAGTACTTC

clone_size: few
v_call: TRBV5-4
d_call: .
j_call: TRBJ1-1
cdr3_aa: CASSLVFGGTEAFF
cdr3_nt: TGTGCCAGCAGCTTGGTATTCGGGGGCACTGAAGCTTTCTTT

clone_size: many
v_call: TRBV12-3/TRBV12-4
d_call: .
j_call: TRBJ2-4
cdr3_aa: CASSHLGQHRKNIQYF
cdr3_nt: TGTGCCAGCAGCCATCTCGGACAGCATCGCAAAAACATTCAGTACTTC

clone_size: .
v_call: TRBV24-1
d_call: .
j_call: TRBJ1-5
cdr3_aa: CATSDAAKQPQHF
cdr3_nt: TGTGCCACCAGTGATGCGGCTAAACAGCCCCAGCATTTT

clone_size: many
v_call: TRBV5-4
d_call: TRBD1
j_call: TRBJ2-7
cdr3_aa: CASSPVTGGYEQYF
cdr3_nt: TGTGCCAGCAGCCCGGTGACAGGGGGCTACGAGCAGTACTTC

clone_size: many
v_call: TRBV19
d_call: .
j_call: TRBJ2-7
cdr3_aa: CASSIGGIPYEQYF
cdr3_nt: TGTGCCAGTAGTATAGGGGGTATTCCCTACGAGCAGTACTTC

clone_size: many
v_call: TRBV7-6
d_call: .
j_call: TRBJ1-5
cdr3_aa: CASSLAPQGGSQPQHF
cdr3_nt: TGTGCCAGCAGCTTAGCCCCACAGGGAGGGAGTCAGCCCCAGCATTTT